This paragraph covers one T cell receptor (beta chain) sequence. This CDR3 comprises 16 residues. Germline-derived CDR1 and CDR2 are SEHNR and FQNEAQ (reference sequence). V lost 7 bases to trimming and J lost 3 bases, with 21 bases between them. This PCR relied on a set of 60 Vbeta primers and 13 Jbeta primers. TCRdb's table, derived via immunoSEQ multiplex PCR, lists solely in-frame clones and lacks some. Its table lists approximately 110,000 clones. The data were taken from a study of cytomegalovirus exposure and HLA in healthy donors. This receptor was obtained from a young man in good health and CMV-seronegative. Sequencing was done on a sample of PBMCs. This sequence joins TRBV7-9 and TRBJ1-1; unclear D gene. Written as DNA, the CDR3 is TGTGCCAGCACCCCTTCCGGAGGAGTAAGATACACTGAAGCTTTCTTT. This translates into CASTPSGGVRYTEAFF. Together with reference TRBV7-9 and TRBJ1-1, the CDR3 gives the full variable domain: DTGVSQNPRHKITKRGQNVTFRCDPISEHNRLYWYRQTLGQGPEFLTYFQNEAQLEKSRLLSDRFSAERPKGSFSTLEIQRTEQGDSAMYLCASTPSGGVRYTEAFFGQGTRLTVV.